This T cell receptor beta chain was recovered during a study of shared clonotypes between healthy human individuals. The method was immunoSEQ multiplex PCR; TCRdb's version includes in-frame clones alone and lacks a portion of them. The sample includes about 640,000 clones, less than 80% of them seen just once. Germline CDR1 reads MGHRA; CDR2 reads YSYEKL. V lost 1 base to trimming and J lost 3 bases, with 13 bases between them. This CDR3 spans 15 amino acids. J is TRBJ2-7 and V is TRBV4-1, with D possibly TRBD2 on 5 matching bases. This receptor was taken from a woman aged 25 to 39 in good health. Source material: memory CD4+ T cells sorted from blood. Sample subset: CD45RA-negative fraction. The chain's CDR3 is CASSQAGSGNYEQYF. The CDR3, as DNA: TGCGCCAGCAGCCAAGCGGGGAGCGGTAACTACGAGCAGTACTTC.